This T cell receptor (beta chain) emerged from a study of T-cell reconstitution after alpha-beta-depleted transplantation in children. Study findings and constraints: The study reportedly traced alpha-beta T cells about two months after transplant to several hundred expanded graft clones. Elevated TCRbeta diversity at day 60 was traced, in some patients, to surviving recipient T cells and thymic progenitors.

Using unique molecular identifiers, the investigators prepared the TCRbeta library. TCRdb re-analysed the PCR reads in MiXCR, keeping a single row per CDR3 protein. The table lists over 200,000 distinct CDR3 sequences, about 15% of them singletons. The CDR3 runs 10 residues. V was shortened by 8 bases and J by 1 base, with 4 bases between the two germline ends. From germline, CDR1 is SQVTM and CDR2 ANQGSEA. About this clonotype: The target antigen is unknown.

The gene calls are TRBV29-1 and TRBJ2-3; D gene ambiguous. The material was PBMCs, mostly from graft donor cells, obtained 360 days after TCRalphabeta/CD19-depleted stem cell transplant. The clonotype was recovered from a male patient between 2 and 15 years old who had a stem cell transplant for acute lymphoblastic leukemia, so the T cells may come from the graft donor. CDR3 amino acids: CSTRTDTQYF. The CDR3, as DNA: TGCAGCACACGCACAGATACGCAGTATTTT.